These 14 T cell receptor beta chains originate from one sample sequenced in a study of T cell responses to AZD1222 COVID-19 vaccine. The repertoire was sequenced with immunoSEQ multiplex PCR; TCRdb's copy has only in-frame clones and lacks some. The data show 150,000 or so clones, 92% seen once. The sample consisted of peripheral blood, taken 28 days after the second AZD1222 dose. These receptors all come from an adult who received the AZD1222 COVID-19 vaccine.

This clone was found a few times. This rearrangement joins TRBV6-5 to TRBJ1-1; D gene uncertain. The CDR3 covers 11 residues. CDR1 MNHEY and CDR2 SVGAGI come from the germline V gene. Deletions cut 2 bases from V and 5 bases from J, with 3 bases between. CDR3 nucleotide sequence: TGTGCCAGCAGTTACGGGACTGAAGCTTTCTTT. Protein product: CASSYGTEAFF.

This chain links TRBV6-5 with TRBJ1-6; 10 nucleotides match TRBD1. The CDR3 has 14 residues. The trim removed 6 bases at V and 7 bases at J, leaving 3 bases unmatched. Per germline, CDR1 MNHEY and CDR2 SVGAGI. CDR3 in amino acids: CASSRTGGNSPLHF. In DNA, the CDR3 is TGTGCCAGCAGCCGGACAGGGGGGAATTCACCCCTCCACTTT.

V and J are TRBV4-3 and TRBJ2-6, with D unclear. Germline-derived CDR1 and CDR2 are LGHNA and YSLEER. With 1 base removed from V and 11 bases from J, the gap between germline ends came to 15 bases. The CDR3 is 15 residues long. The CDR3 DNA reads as TGCGCCAGCAGCCAAGCCGTGGTTCATGCGGACGTCCTGACTTTC. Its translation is CASSQAVVHADVLTF.

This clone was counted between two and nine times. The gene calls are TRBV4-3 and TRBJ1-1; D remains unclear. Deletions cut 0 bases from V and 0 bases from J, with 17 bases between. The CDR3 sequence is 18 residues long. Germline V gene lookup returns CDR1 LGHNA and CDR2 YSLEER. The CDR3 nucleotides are TGCGCCAGCAGCCAAGATAAAAGGGTCGCAGCCCTGAACACTGAAGCTTTCTTT. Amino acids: CASSQDKRVAALNTEAFF.

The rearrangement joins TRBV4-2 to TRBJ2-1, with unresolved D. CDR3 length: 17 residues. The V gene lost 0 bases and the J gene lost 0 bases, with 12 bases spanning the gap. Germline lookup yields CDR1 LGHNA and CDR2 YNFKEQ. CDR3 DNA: TGTGCCAGCAGCCAAGATCAAGGCAGGAACTCCTACAATGAGCAGTTCTTC. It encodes CASSQDQGRNSYNEQFF.

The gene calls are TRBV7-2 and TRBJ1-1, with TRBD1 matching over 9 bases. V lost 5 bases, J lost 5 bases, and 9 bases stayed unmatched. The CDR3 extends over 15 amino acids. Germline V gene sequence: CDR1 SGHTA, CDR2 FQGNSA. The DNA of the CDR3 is TGTGCCAGCAGCCGCCAACAGGGGGCGGGTACTGAAGCTTTCTTT. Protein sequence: CASSRQQGAGTEAFF.

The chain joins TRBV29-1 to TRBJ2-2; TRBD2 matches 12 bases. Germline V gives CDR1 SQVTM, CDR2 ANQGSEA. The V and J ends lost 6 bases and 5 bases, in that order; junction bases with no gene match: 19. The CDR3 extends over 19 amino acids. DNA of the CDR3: TGCAGCGTCCAAGGTTTGGGGGCCTCTGGGACTAGCGGGACCGGGGAGCTGTTTTTT. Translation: CSVQGLGASGTSGTGELFF.

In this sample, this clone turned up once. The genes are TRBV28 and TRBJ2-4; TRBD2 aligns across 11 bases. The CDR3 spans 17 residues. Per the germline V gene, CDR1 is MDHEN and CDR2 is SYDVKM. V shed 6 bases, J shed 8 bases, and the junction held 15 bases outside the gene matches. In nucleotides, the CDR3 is TGTGCCAGCAGCCGACCGGGACTAGCGGAGGGCAGGGACATTCAGTACTTC. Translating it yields CASSRPGLAEGRDIQYF.

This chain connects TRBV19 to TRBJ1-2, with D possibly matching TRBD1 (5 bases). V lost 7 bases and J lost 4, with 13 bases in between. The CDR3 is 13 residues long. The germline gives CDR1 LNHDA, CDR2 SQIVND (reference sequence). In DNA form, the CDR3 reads TGTGCCAGTACCCCGGTCAGGGCCTATGGCTACACCTTC. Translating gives CASTPVRAYGYTF.

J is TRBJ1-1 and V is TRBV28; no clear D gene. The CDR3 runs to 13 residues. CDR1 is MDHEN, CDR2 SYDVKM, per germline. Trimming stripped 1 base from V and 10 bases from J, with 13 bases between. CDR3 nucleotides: TGTGCCAGCAGTTTATCGGGCACCCTGGGAGCTTTCTTT. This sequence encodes CASSLSGTLGAFF.

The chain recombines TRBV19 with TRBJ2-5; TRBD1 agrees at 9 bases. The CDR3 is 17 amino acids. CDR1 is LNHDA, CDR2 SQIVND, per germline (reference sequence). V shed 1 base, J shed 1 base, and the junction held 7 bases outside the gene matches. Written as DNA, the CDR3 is TGTGCCAGTAGTATAGGGGGGACAGGGCTATTCCAAGAGACCCAGTACTTC. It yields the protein CASSIGGTGLFQETQYF.

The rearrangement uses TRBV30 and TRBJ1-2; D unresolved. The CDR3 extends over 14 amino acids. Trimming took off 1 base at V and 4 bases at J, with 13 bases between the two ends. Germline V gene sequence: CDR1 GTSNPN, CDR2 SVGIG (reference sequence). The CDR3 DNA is TGTGCCTGGAGTGGAGCGTACAATGGCTATGGCTACACCTTC. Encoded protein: CAWSGAYNGYGYTF.

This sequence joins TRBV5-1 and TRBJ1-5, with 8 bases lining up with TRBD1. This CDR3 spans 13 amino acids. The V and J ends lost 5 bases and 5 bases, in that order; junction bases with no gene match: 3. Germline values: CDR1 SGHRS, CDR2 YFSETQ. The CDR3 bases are TGCGCCAGCAGAGTGGACAGGGATCAGCCCCAGCATTTT. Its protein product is CASRVDRDQPQHF.

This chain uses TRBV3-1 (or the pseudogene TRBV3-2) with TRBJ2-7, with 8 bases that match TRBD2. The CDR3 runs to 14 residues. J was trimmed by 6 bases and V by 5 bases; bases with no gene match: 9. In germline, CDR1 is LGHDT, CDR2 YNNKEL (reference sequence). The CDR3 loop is CASSVTGGAVEQYF. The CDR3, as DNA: TGTGCCAGCAGCGTTACGGGGGGGGCGGTCGAGCAGTACTTC.